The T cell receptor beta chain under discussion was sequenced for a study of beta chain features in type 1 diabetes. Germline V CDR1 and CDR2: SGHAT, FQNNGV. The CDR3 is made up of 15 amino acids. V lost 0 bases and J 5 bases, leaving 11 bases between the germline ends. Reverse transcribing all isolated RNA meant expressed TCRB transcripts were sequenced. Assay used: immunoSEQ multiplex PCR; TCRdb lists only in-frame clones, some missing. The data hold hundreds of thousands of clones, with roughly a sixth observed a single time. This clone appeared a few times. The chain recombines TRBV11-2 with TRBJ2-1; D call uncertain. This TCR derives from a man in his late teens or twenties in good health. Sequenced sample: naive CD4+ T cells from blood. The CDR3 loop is CASSLEVPPNNEQFF. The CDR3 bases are TGTGCCAGCAGCTTAGAGGTCCCGCCTAACAATGAGCAGTTCTTC.